Sequencing of this T cell receptor (beta chain) was carried out in a study of T cell responses to AZD1222 COVID-19 vaccine. TCRdb's copy holds only in-frame clones and misses some; the assay was immunoSEQ multiplex PCR. The sample comprises over 85,000 clones, approximately 81% of which are singletons, and approximately 15% rests with the top ten. Within the sample, this clone is medium-sized. The antigen is undetermined. Points from the study as a whole: Close to half of all spike-specific TCRs reportedly target regions of the variants that are unmutated. All repertoire sampling was performed exclusively after the peak T cell response. The study found vaccine-associated CD4 TCRs spanning spike, dominant at 160-218 and 743-854.

This CDR3 is 14 amino acids long. CDR1 MNHEY and CDR2 SVGAGI come from the germline V gene. Trimming cost V 5 bases and J 7 bases, with 16 bases left between them. This sample comprised peripheral blood, obtained on day 0 of AZD1222 vaccination. The rearrangement links TRBV6-5 to TRBJ2-3; tentatively, D is TRBD1 (5 bases). This clonotype originated in an adult in good health. The CDR3 nucleotides read TGTGCCAGCAGTCCCGAGGCAGGGCTGCATACGCAGTATTTT. Its translation is CASSPEAGLHTQYF.